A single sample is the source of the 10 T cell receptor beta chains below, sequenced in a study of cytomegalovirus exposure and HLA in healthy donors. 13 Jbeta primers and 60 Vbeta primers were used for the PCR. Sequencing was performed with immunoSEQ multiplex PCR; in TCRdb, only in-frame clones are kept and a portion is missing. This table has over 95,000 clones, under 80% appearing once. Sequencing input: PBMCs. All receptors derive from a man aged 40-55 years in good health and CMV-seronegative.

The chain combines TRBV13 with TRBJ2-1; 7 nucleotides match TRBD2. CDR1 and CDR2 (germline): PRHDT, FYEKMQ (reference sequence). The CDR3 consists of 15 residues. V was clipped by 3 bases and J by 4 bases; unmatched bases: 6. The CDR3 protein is CASSFQSSGYNEQFF. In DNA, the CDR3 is TGTGCCAGCAGCTTCCAGTCTAGCGGTTACAATGAGCAGTTCTTC.

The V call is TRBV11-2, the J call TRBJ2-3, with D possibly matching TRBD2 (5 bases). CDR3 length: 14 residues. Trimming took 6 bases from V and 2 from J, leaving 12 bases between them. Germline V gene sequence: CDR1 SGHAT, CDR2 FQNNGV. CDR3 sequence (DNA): TGTGCCAGCAGTCCGGCAGCGGTCACAGATACGCAGTATTTT. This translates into CASSPAAVTDTQYF.

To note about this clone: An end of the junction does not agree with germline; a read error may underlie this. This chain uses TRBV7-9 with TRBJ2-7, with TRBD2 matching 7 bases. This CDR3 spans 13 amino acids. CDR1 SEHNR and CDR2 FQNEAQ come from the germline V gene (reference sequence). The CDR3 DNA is TGTTCCAGCAGCTCAGGACTAGTCTACGAGCAGTACTTC. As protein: CSSSSGLVYEQYF.

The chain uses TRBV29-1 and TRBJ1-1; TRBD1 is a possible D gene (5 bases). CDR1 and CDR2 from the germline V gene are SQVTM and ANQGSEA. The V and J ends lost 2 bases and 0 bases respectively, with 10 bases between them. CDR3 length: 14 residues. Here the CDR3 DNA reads TGCAGCGTTGAACCCCAGGGTATGAACACTGAAGCTTTCTTT. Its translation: CSVEPQGMNTEAFF.

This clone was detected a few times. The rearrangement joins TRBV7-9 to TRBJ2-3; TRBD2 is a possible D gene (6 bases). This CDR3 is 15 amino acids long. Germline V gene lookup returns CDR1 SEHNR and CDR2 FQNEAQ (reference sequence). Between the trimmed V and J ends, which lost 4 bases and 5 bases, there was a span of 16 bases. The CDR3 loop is CASSYRSGERDTQYF. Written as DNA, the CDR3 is TGTGCCAGCAGCTATCGTTCGGGAGAAAGAGATACGCAGTATTTT.

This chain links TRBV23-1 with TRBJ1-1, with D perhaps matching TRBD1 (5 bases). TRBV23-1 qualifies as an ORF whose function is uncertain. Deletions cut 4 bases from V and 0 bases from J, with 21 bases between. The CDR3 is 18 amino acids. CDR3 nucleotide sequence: TGCGCCAGCAGTCGCCCGGTGGAGGGGTTAGTTGTGAACACTGAAGCTTTCTTT. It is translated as CASSRPVEGLVVNTEAFF.

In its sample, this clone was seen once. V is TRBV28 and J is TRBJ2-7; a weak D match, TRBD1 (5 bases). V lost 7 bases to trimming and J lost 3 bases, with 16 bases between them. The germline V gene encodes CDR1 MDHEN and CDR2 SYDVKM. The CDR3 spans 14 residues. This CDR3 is CASINRAGNYEQYF. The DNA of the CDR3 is TGTGCCAGCATTAATAGGGCAGGGAACTACGAGCAGTACTTC.

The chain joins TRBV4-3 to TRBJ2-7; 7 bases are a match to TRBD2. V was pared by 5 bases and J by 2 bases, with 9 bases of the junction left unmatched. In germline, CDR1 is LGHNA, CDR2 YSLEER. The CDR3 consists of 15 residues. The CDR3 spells CASSAGLEGPYEQYF. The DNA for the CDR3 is TGCGCCAGCAGCGCCGGACTAGAGGGGCCCTACGAGCAGTACTTC.

Written as DNA, the CDR3 is TGTGCCTGGAGTGTAAGCAGGGGACCCCCCAACACAGATACGCAGTATTTT. This translates into CAWSVSRGPPNTDTQYF. This chain uses TRBV30 with TRBJ2-3; tentative D call: TRBD1 (6 bases). Between the trimmed V and J ends, which lost 0 bases and 2 bases, there was a span of 18 bases. Germline loops: CDR1 GTSNPN, CDR2 SVGIG (reference sequence). CDR3 size: 17 residues.

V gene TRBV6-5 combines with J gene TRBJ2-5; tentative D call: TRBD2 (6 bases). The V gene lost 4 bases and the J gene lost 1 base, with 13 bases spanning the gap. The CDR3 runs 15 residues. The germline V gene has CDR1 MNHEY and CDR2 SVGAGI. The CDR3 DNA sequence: TGTGCCAGCAGTTTGGGCCACGGGGGCCAAGAGACCCAGTACTTC. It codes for CASSLGHGGQETQYF.